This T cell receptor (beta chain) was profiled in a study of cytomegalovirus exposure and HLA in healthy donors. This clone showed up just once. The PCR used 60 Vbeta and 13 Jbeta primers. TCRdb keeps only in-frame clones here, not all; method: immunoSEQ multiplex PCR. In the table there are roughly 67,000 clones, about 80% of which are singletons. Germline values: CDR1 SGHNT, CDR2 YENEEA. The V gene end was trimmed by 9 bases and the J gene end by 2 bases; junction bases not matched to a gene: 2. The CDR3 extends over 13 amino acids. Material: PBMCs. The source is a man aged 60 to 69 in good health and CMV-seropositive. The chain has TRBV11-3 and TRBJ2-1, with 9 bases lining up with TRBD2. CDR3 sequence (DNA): TGTGCCAGACTAGCGGGCCCCTACAATGAGCAGTTCTTC. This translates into CARLAGPYNEQFF.